The 10 T cell receptor beta chains below come from one sample, sequenced in a study of cytomegalovirus exposure and HLA in healthy donors. The primer mix had 60 Vbeta and 13 Jbeta primers. The protocol was immunoSEQ multiplex PCR, while the TCRdb copy is restricted to in-frame clones and leaves out a portion. The sample yields around 65,000 clones, around 75% seen once. The material sequenced was PBMCs. The receptor set was obtained from a woman aged 25-40 years in good health and CMV-seropositive.

The genes are TRBV7-3 and TRBJ2-1; 10 nucleotides agree with TRBD2. Per germline, CDR1 SGHTA and CDR2 FQGTGA. The CDR3 sequence is 15 residues long. Losses at the gene ends were 9 bases for V and 9 bases for J; bases not matched to a gene: 14. The CDR3 nucleotides are TGTGCCAGTGGGCCTAGCGGGAGCTTAGTTGGTGAGCAGTTCTTC. Amino acid sequence: CASGPSGSLVGEQFF.

The chain is built from TRBV29-1 and TRBJ2-1; perhaps TRBD2 as D (5 bases). Trimming cost V 8 bases and J 5 bases, with 19 bases left between them. This CDR3 has 14 residues. CDR1 and CDR2 (germline): SQVTM, ANQGSEA. CDR3 loop: CSCPNEGANNEQFF. CDR3 coding DNA: TGCAGCTGTCCGAATGAGGGAGCGAACAATGAGCAGTTCTTC.

The chain combines TRBV11-1 with TRBJ2-1, with TRBD2 identical over 9 bases. The CDR3 spans 15 residues. Germline V gives CDR1 SGHAT, CDR2 FQDESV (reference sequence). The trim removed 5 bases at V and 6 bases at J, leaving 8 bases unmatched. CDR3 coding DNA: TGTGCCAGCAGCACTCAGCGGGGGGTTTTCAATGAGCAGTTCTTC. Translating it yields CASSTQRGVFNEQFF.

This sequence joins TRBV6-1 and TRBJ1-2; perhaps TRBD1 as D (6 bases). Trimming cost V 11 bases and J 1 base, with 17 bases left between them. This CDR3 spans 14 amino acids. The germline gives CDR1 MNHNS, CDR2 SASEGT. CDR3 DNA sequence: TGTGCCTCTCAGCAGGGGTCCGGTAACTATGGCTACACCTTC. Its translation is CASQQGSGNYGYTF.

In its sample, this clone was seen once. CDR3 in DNA: TGTGCCAGCAGTGCCGGGATCTCCTACGAGCAGTACTTC. Translation gives CASSAGISYEQYF. The chain links TRBV9 to TRBJ2-5, with a tentative D call TRBD2 (5 bases). TRBJ2-7 matches the DNA end more closely, so the J call is doubtful. CDR3 length equals 13 residues. The germline CDR1 and CDR2 sequences are SGDLS and YYNGEE.

For this clone: One end of the junction is discordant with germline, which a read error may explain. V gene TRBV7-7 combines with J gene TRBJ1-5; 9 nucleotides agree with TRBD1. CDR1 and CDR2 from the germline V gene are SSHAT and FNYEAQ (reference sequence). The CDR3 covers 17 residues. The CDR3 nucleotides read TGTGCTAGCAGCTCCGGGGACAGGGCGTCGAGCAATCAGCCCCAGCATTTT. This gives the protein CASSSGDRASSNQPQHF. The full variable domain, completed using reference TRBV7-7 and TRBJ1-5, is GAGVSQSPRYKVTKRGQDVTLRCDPISSHATLYWYQQALGQGPEFLTYFNYEAQPDKSGLPSDRFSAERPEGSISTLTIQRTEQRDSAMYRCASSSGDRASSNQPQHFGDGTRLSIL.

The rearrangement links TRBV28 to TRBJ2-3; 10 bases are a match to TRBD2. Germline V gives CDR1 MDHEN, CDR2 SYDVKM. V was clipped by 9 bases and J by 6 bases; unmatched bases: 9. The CDR3 is 14 residues long. CDR3 coding DNA: TGTGCCAGTCTCCTAGCGGGAGAGGAGGATACGCAGTATTTT. Protein: CASLLAGEEDTQYF.

A few counts support this clone. V gene TRBV6-5 combines with J gene TRBJ2-7; 8 bases agree with TRBD1. The CDR3 totals 15 residues. The germline V gene encodes CDR1 MNHEY and CDR2 SVGAGI. With 5 bases clipped from V and 0 bases from J, the junction kept 6 bases outside the gene matches. The CDR3 reads CASSPLTGASYEQYF. Here the CDR3 DNA reads TGTGCCAGCAGTCCCTTGACAGGGGCCTCCTACGAGCAGTACTTC.

The CDR3 sequence is CAIRGTPDIANYGYTF. DNA of the CDR3: TGTGCCATCAGAGGGACTCCAGATATAGCTAACTATGGCTACACCTTC. The genes are TRBV10-3 and TRBJ1-2; D perhaps matches TRBD1 (5 bases). With 6 bases removed from V and 0 bases from J, the gap between germline ends came to 17 bases. Germline V CDR1 and CDR2: ENHRY, SYGVKD. The CDR3 runs 16 residues.

The rearrangement joins TRBV14 to TRBJ2-6, with TRBD1 matching over 10 bases. Germline V gene lookup returns CDR1 SGHDN and CDR2 FVKESK. J lost 0 bases, V lost 6 bases, and 8 bases had no gene match. This CDR3 region has 18 residues. CDR3 amino acids: CASRPDRGVFSGANVLTF. In nucleotides, the CDR3 is TGTGCCAGCAGACCGGACAGGGGGGTGTTCTCTGGGGCCAACGTCCTGACTTTC. The full variable domain, in which reference TRBV14 and TRBJ2-6 provide the parts outside the CDR3, is EAGVTQFPSHSVIEKGQTVTLRCDPISGHDNLYWYRRVMGKEIKFLLHFVKESKQDESGMPNNRFLAERTGGTYSTLKVQPAELEDSGVYFCASRPDRGVFSGANVLTFGAGSRLTVL.